This paragraph reports one TCR beta chain. Its specificity is unknown. The same CDR3 also results from other DNA sequences found in this sample. Only in-frame clones appear in the TCRdb table, and some are missing; sequencing was by immunoSEQ multiplex PCR. The sample carries around 2.1 million clones, 90% to 96% recorded once. The data were taken from a study of shared clonotypes between healthy human individuals. Study-wide results and limits: Non-shared clonotypes showed lower generation probabilities than clonotypes common to all four donors.

This CDR3 has 12 amino acids. After removal of 7 bases from V and 2 bases from J, the junction contained 3 bases not matched to a gene. The germline gives CDR1 SQVTM, CDR2 ANQGSEA. Splitting of CD4+ cells produced CD45RA+ naive and CD45RA-negative memory subsets. Sequenced sample: naive CD4+ T cells sorted from blood. Subset of the sample: CD45RA+ positively selected. The TCR originated in a man aged 18 to 30 in good health. The chain joins TRBV29-1 to TRBJ1-1; 8 bases fit TRBD1. In DNA, the CDR3 is TGCAGCGGTGGACAGGGAAACACTGAAGCTTTCTTT. Residues: CSGGQGNTEAFF.